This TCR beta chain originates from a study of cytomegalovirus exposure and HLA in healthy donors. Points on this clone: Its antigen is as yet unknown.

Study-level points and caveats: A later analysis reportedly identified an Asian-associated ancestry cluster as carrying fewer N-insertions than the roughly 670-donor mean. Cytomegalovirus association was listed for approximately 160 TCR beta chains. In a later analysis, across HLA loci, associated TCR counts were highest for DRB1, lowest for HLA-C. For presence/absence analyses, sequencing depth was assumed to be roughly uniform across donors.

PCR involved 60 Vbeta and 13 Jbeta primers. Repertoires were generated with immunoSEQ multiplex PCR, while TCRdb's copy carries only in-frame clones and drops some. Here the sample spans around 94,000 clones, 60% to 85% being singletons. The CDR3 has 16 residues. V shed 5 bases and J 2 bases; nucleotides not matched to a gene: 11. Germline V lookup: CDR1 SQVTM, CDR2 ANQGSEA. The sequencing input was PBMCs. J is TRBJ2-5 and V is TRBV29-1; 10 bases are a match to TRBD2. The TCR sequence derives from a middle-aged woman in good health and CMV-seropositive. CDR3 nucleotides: TGCAGCGTTCCGTCTAGCGGGAGCTTAGGGCAAGAGACCCAGTACTTC. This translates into CSVPSSGSLGQETQYF.